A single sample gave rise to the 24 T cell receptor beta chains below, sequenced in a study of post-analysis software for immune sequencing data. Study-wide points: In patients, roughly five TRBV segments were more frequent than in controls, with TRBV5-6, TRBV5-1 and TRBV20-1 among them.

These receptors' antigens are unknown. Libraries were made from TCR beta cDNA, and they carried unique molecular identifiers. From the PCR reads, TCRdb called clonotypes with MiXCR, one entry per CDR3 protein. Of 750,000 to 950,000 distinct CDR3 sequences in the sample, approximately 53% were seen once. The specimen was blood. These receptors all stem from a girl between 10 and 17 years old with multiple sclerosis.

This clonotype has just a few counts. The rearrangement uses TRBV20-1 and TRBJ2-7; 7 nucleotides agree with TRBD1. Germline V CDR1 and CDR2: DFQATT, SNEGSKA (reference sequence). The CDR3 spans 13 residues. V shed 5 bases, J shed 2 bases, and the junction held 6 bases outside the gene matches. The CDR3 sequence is CSAVDRNPYEQYF. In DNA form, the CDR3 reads TGCAGTGCTGTGGACAGGAACCCCTACGAGCAGTACTTC.

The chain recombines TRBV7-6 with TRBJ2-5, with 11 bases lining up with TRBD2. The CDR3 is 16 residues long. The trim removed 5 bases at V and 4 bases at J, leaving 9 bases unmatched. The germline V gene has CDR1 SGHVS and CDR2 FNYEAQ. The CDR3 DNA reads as TGTGCCAGCAGCCGACCCCTAGCGGGAGGAGGAGAGACCCAGTACTTC. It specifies CASSRPLAGGGETQYF.

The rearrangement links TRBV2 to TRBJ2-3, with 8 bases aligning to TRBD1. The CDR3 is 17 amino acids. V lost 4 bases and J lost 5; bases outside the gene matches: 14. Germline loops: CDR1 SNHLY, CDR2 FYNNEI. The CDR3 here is CASSARRGRRSKDTQYF. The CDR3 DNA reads TGTGCCAGCAGTGCCCGCAGGGGGCGCCGATCGAAAGATACGCAGTATTTT. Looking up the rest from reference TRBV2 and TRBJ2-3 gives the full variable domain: EPEVTQTPSHQVTQMGQEVILRCVPISNHLYFYWYRQILGQKVEFLVSFYNNEISEKSEIFDDQFSVERPDGSNFTLKIRSTKLEDSAMYFCASSARRGRRSKDTQYFGPGTRLTVL.

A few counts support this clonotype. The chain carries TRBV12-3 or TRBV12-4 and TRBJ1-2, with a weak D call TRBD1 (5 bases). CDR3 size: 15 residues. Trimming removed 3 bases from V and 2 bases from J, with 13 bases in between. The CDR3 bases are TGTGCCAGCAGTTTGACAGCGGCCCTGAACTATGGCTACACCTTC. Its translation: CASSLTAALNYGYTF.

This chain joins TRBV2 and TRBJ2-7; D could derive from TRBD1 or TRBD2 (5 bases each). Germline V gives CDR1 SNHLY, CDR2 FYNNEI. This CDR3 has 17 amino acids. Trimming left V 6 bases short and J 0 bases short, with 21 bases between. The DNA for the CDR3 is TGTGCCAGCAGGGCTTACCCTGGCAGGGAGAGCTCCTACGAGCAGTACTTC. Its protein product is CASRAYPGRESSYEQYF. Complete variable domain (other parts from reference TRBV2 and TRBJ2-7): EPEVTQTPSHQVTQMGQEVILRCVPISNHLYFYWYRQILGQKVEFLVSFYNNEISEKSEIFDDQFSVERPDGSNFTLKIRSTKLEDSAMYFCASRAYPGRESSYEQYFGPGTRLTVT.

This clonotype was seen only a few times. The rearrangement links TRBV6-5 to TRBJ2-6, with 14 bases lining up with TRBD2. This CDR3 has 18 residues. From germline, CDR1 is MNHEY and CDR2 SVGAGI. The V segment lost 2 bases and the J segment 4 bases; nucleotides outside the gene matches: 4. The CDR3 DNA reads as TGTGCCAGCAGTTACCAGACTAGCGGGAGGGCCGGGGCCAACGTCCTGACTTTC. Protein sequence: CASSYQTSGRAGANVLTF.

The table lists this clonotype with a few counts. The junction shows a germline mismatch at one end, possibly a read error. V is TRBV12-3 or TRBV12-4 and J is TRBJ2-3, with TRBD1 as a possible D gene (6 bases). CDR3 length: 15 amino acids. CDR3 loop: CASSVARGGTDTQYF. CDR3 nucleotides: TGTGCCAGCAGTGTAGCCAGGGGCGGTACAGATACGCAGTATTTT.

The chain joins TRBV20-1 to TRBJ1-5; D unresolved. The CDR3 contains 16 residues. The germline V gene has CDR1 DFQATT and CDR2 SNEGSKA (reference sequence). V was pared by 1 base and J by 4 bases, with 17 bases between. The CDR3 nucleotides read TGCAGTGCTAGAGGCCCGGGCCTTACAATGAATCAGCCCCAGCATTTT. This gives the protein CSARGPGLTMNQPQHF.

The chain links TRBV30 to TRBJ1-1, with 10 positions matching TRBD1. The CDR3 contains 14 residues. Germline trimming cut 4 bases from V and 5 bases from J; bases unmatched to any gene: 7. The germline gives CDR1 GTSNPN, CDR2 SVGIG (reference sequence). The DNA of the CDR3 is TGTGCCTGGACCTTCGGACAGGGGGGGACTGAAGCTTTCTTT. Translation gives CAWTFGQGGTEAFF. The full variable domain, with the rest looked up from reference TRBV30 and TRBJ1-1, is SQTIHQWPATLVQPVGSPLSLECTVEGTSNPNLYWYRQAAGRGLQLLFYSVGIGQISSEVPQNLSASRPQDRQFILSSKKLLLSDSGFYLCAWTFGQGGTEAFFGQGTRLTVV.

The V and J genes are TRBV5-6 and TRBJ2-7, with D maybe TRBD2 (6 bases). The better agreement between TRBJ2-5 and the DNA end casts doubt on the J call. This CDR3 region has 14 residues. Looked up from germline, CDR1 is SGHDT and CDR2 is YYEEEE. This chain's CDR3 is CASSLVEGMKTQYF. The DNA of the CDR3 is TGTGCCAGCAGCTTGGTGGAGGGGATGAAGACCCAGTACTTC.

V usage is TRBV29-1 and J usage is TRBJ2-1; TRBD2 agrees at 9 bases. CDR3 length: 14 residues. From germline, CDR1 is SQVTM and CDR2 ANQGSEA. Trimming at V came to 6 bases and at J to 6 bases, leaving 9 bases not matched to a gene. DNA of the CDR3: TGCAGCGTGGGAGCGGGAGGATACCCCAATGAGCAGTTCTTC. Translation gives CSVGAGGYPNEQFF.

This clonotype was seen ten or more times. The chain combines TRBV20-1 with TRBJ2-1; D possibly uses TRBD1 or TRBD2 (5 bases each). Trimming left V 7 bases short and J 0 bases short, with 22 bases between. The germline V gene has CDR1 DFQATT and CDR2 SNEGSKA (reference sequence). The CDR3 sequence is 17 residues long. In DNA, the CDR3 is TGCAGTGTCGTAGTCCCCGGGACCCTTAGCTCCTACAATGAGCAGTTCTTC. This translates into CSVVVPGTLSSYNEQFF.

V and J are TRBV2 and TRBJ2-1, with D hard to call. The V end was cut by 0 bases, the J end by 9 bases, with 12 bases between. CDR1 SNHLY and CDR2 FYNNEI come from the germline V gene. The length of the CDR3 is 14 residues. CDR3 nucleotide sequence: TGTGCCAGCAGTGAAGCCCGTCTGGTGGGTGAGCAGTTCTTC. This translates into CASSEARLVGEQFF. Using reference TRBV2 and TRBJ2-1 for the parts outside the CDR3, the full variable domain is EPEVTQTPSHQVTQMGQEVILRCVPISNHLYFYWYRQILGQKVEFLVSFYNNEISEKSEIFDDQFSVERPDGSNFTLKIRSTKLEDSAMYFCASSEARLVGEQFFGPGTRLTVL.

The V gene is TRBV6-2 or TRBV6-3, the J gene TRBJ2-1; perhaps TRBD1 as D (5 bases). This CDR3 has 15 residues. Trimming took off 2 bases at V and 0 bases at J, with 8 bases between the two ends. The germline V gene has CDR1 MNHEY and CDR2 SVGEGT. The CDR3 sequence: CASSYRRVSYNEQFF. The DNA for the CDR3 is TGTGCCAGCAGTTACCGCAGGGTCTCCTACAATGAGCAGTTCTTC.

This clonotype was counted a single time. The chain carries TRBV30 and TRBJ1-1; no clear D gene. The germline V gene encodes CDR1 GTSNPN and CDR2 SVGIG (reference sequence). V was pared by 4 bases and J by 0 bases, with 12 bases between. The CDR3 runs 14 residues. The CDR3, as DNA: TGTGCCTGGACATACAAGGGTTTGAACACTGAAGCTTTCTTT. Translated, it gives CAWTYKGLNTEAFF.

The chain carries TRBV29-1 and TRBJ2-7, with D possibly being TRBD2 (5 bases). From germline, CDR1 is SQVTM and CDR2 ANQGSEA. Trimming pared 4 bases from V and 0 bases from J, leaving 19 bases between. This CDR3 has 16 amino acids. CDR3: CSVVGVWRAASYEQYF. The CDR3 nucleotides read TGCAGCGTTGTAGGTGTGTGGCGGGCTGCCTCCTACGAGCAGTACTTC.

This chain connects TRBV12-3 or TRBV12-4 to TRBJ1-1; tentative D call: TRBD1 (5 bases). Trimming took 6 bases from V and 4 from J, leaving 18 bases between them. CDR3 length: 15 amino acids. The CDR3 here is CASSPMGGEITEAFF. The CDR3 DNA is TGTGCCAGCAGCCCAATGGGGGGGGAGATCACTGAAGCTTTCTTT.

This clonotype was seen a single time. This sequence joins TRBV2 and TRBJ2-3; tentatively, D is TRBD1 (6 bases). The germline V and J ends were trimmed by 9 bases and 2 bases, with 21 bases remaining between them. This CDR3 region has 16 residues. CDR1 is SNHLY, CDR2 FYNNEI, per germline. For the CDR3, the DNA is TGTGCCAGTTTAGCCCGACAGGCGGCATCCACAGATACGCAGTATTTT. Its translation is CASLARQAASTDTQYF.

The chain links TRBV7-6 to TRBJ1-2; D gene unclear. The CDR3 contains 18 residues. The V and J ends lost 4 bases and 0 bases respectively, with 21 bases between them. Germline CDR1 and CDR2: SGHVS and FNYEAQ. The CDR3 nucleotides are TGTGCCAGCAGCTCCTTAAACGGTCCGGCCAGTTCTAACTATGGCTACACCTTC. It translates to CASSSLNGPASSNYGYTF.

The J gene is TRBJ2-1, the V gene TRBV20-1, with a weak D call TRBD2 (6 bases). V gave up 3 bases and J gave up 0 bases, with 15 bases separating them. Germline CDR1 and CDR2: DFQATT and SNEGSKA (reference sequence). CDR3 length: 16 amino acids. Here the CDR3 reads CSASRSGPLSYNEQFF. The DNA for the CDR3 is TGCAGTGCTAGTCGTAGCGGCCCTCTCTCCTACAATGAGCAGTTCTTC.

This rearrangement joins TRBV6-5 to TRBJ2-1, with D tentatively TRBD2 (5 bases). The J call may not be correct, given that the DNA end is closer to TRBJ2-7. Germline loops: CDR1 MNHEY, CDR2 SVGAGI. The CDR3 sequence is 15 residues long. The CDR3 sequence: CASSPTWTGSSEQYF. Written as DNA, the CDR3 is TGTGCCAGCAGCCCTACTTGGACTGGGTCGAGCGAGCAGTACTTC.

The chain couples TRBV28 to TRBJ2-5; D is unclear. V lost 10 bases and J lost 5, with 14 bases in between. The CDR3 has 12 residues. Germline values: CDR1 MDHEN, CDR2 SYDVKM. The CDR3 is CATCQFDETQYF. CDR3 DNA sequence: TGTGCCACCTGTCAGTTCGACGAGACCCAGTACTTC.

The DNA for the CDR3 is TGTGCCAGCAGCGGAATAGCAGGCCAGTACTCCTACAATGAGCAGTTCTTC. Protein product: CASSGIAGQYSYNEQFF. The V and J genes are TRBV7-2 and TRBJ2-1; no definite D call. The CDR3 covers 17 residues. V was clipped by 5 bases and J by 0 bases, with 17 bases between them. From germline, CDR1 is SGHTA and CDR2 FQGNSA.

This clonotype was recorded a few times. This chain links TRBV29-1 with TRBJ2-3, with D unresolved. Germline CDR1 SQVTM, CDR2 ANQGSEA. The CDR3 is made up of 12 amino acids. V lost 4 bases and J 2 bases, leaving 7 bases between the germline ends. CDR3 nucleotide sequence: TGCAGCGTTGTCGGTTACACAGATACGCAGTATTTT. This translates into CSVVGYTDTQYF.